The entry below gives a single TCR beta chain sequence along with its context. Its antigen is currently unknown. This specimen belongs to a study of T cell repertoires in cytomegalovirus infection. Study information: Peptides in the study included HLA-C-restricted and HLA-B-restricted CMV epitopes. Based on public TCR beta signatures, there were indications of CMV infection and of a matching HLA type. Study-wide points: The ex vivo response was dominated by HLA-C-restricted CMV-specific TCR beta clonotypes.

TCRdb used MiXCR to reprocess the reads, holding one entry per CDR3 protein. This repertoire shows some 560,000 distinct CDR3 sequences, roughly 42% found once; its top ten account for over 45%. Germline lookup yields CDR1 SNHLY and CDR2 FYNNEI. The CDR3 runs 14 residues. V gave up 5 bases and J gave up 6 bases, with 17 bases separating them. This TCR was sampled from a human donor in good health (CMV status not recorded). Some clones in this sample may be carry-over from other donors' samples. The material was cultured PBMCs, obtained from culture after CMV antigen stimulation. This sequence joins TRBV2 and TRBJ2-7, with D tentatively TRBD2 (5 bases). CDR3 sequence reads: CASSYTRGAGEQYF. The CDR3 DNA reads TGTGCCAGCAGTTACACCCGGGGTGCCGGCGAGCAGTACTTC.